The source of this T cell receptor (beta chain) is a study of blood T cell repertoires in COVID-19. Study-level background: Samples came from the United States, Italy and Spain, spanning acute and convalescent COVID-19. T cells, B-cell-depleted T cells, or PBMCs supplied cDNA or gDNA.

How the authors handled the data: Estimates of nucleated cell counts were drawn from the amplification of reference gene primers. The data were produced by immunoSEQ multiplex PCR, yet TCRdb's version contains in-frame clones alone and is incomplete. The DNA gave D and trimming, while V, J and clone size come from that table. This sample carries 250,000 to 350,000 clones, roughly 86% of them seen once, and the ten largest clones take about 10%. One Seattle source followed patients from active infection through their disease course. The CDR3 totals 14 residues. CDR1 is MNHEY, CDR2 SVGAGI, per germline. With 6 bases clipped from V and 6 bases from J, the junction kept 11 bases outside the gene matches.

Sequences were obtained from peripheral blood. The TCR sequence derives from a woman in her 30s with COVID-19, enrolled during active disease. The V call is TRBV6-5, the J call TRBJ2-7, with 7 bases identical to TRBD2. The CDR3 sequence: CASRNRDYAVEQYF. The CDR3 DNA is TGTGCCAGCAGGAACCGGGACTATGCCGTCGAGCAGTACTTC.